The 13 T cell receptor beta chains reported below all come from one sample, sequenced in a study of T cells in Graves' hyperthyroidism and ophthalmopathy. The source material, RNA transcripts, was used to amplify TCR beta CDR3 regions. The primer set for the first-round RT-PCR of the TCR CDR3 was HTBI. TCRdb analysed the multiplex PCR reads with MiXCR anew, one entry per CDR3 protein. The data contain some 620,000 distinct CDR3 sequences, roughly 17% of them singletons. Sample: blood. These receptors all come from a woman younger than 45 with Graves' hyperthyroidism.

This clonotype was seen a handful of times. This rearrangement joins TRBV12-3 or TRBV12-4 to TRBJ2-7; the D is unclear. This CDR3 contains 15 residues. The germline V and J ends were trimmed by 2 bases and 0 bases, with 11 bases remaining between them. The CDR3 is CASSLRAYHSYEQYF. The CDR3 DNA follows: TGTGCCAGCAGTTTAAGGGCATACCACTCCTACGAGCAGTACTTC.

In this sample, this clonotype turned up a few times. Written as DNA, the CDR3 is TGTGCCAGCAGCGCACAACTAGCGGGATACACCGGGGAGCTGTTTTTT. As protein: CASSAQLAGYTGELFF. The chain is built from TRBV9 and TRBJ2-2, with 10 bases identical to TRBD2. The CDR3 is 16 residues long. Unmatched junction bases numbered 5, after V lost 3 bases and J lost 3 bases. Germline-derived CDR1 and CDR2 are SGDLS and YYNGEE.

This clonotype has at least ten counts. The chain recombines TRBV12-3 or TRBV12-4 with TRBJ2-3; D ambiguous. CDR3 size: 15 residues. The V end was cut by 3 bases, the J end by 2 bases, with 12 bases between. The CDR3 sequence: CASSFEVPITDTQYF. CDR3 bases: TGTGCCAGCAGTTTTGAGGTTCCAATCACAGATACGCAGTATTTT.

Ten or more counts support this clonotype. V usage is TRBV6-1 and J usage is TRBJ2-7, with D hard to call. The CDR3 extends over 12 amino acids. The V end was cut by 7 bases, the J end by 2 bases, with 9 bases between. Germline CDR1 and CDR2: MNHNS and SASEGT. The CDR3 region is CASKDGPYEQYF. In nucleotides, the CDR3 is TGTGCCAGCAAGGACGGCCCCTACGAGCAGTACTTC.

In this sample, this clonotype turned up a few times. The V call is TRBV29-1, the J call TRBJ2-4; 14 nucleotides match TRBD2. CDR1 and CDR2 (germline): SQVTM, ANQGSEA. The length of the CDR3 is 13 residues. With 7 bases clipped from V and 8 bases from J, the junction kept 4 bases outside the gene matches. CDR3 coding DNA: TGCAGCGCCTTGGGACTAGCGGGGGACATTCAGTACTTC. Its protein is CSALGLAGDIQYF. The whole variable domain, filled in from reference TRBV29-1 and TRBJ2-4, reads SAVISQKPSRDICQRGTSLTIQCQVDSQVTMMFWYRQQPGQSLTLIATANQGSEATYESGFVIDKFPISRPNLTFSTLTVSNMSPEDSSIYLCSALGLAGDIQYFGAGTRLSVL.

This sequence joins TRBV4-1 and TRBJ2-1; D possibly corresponds to TRBD2 (5 bases). This CDR3 has 17 amino acids. V dropped 6 bases and J dropped 7 bases, with 25 bases sitting between them. From germline, CDR1 is MGHRA and CDR2 YSYEKL. As DNA, the CDR3 is TGCGCCAGCAGTCTCACCATATCCGGGGTAAGGGCAAATGAGCAGTTCTTC. This encodes CASSLTISGVRANEQFF.

This clonotype has just a few counts. This chain joins TRBV7-2 and TRBJ2-7, with 7 bases fitting TRBD2. This CDR3 is built from 15 residues. Germline CDR1 SGHTA, CDR2 FQGNSA. Trimming removed 1 base from V and 5 bases from J; junction bases left unmatched: 8. The CDR3 reads CASSLEGRGWDEQYF. CDR3 nucleotides: TGTGCCAGCAGCTTAGAAGGGCGGGGGTGGGACGAGCAGTACTTC.

This clonotype was counted at least ten times. The chain employs TRBV27 and TRBJ1-1; 12 bases agree with TRBD1. The CDR3 is made up of 18 amino acids. Germline V gene sequence: CDR1 MNHEY, CDR2 SMNVEV (reference sequence). The junction had 15 bases not matched to a gene; V was cut back by 7 bases and J by 3 bases. DNA for the CDR3: TGTGCCAGCACCCATAAGGCCGGGACAGGGGGCCTGGACACTGAAGCTTTCTTT. This codes for CASTHKAGTGGLDTEAFF.

This clonotype was observed a handful of times. The CDR3 spells CASSTFDRGRTQYF. The DNA for the CDR3 is TGTGCCAGCAGTACCTTCGACAGGGGCCGTACGCAGTATTTT. The chain carries TRBV27 and TRBJ2-3, with 8 bases fitting TRBD1. Germline V lookup: CDR1 MNHEY, CDR2 SMNVEV (reference sequence). V dropped 5 bases and J dropped 8; count of bases not matched to a gene: 9. The CDR3 sequence is 14 residues long.

The sample holds many counts of this clonotype. The chain uses TRBV6-2 or TRBV6-3 and TRBJ2-1; D gene ambiguous. From germline, CDR1 is MNHEY and CDR2 SVGEGT. This CDR3 has 12 residues. Trimming pared 5 bases from V and 4 bases from J, leaving 6 bases between. The CDR3 spells CASSVGYNEQFF. The CDR3 DNA sequence: TGTGCCAGCAGTGTAGGTTACAATGAGCAGTTCTTC.

V and J are TRBV28 and TRBJ2-7; perhaps TRBD2 as D (6 bases). Trimming left V 10 bases short and J 3 bases short, with 22 bases between. Germline values: CDR1 MDHEN, CDR2 SYDVKM. The CDR3 has 15 residues. In nucleotides, the CDR3 is TGTGCCATCGCCACGGGACTTCTCCCTTTCTACGAGCAGTACTTC. As protein: CAIATGLLPFYEQYF.

This clonotype appeared a few times. The V and J genes are TRBV6-1 and TRBJ1-5, with TRBD1 identical over 9 bases. Germline lookup yields CDR1 MNHNS and CDR2 SASEGT. CDR3 size: 15 residues. Germline trimming cut 6 bases from V and 5 bases from J; bases unmatched to any gene: 8. For the CDR3, the DNA is TGTGCCAGCAGGCGAGACAGGGGGGCGGATCAGCCCCAGCATTTT. Translation: CASRRDRGADQPQHF.

This clonotype was recorded at least ten times. The gene calls are TRBV30 and TRBJ2-3; 7 bases fit TRBD2. The CDR3 loop spans 14 amino acids. V was pared by 4 bases and J by 3 bases, with 7 bases of the junction left unmatched. The germline CDR1 and CDR2 sequences are GTSNPN and SVGIG (reference sequence). The CDR3 reads CAWTEGGQTDTQYF. DNA for the CDR3: TGTGCCTGGACAGAGGGAGGGCAAACAGATACGCAGTATTTT.